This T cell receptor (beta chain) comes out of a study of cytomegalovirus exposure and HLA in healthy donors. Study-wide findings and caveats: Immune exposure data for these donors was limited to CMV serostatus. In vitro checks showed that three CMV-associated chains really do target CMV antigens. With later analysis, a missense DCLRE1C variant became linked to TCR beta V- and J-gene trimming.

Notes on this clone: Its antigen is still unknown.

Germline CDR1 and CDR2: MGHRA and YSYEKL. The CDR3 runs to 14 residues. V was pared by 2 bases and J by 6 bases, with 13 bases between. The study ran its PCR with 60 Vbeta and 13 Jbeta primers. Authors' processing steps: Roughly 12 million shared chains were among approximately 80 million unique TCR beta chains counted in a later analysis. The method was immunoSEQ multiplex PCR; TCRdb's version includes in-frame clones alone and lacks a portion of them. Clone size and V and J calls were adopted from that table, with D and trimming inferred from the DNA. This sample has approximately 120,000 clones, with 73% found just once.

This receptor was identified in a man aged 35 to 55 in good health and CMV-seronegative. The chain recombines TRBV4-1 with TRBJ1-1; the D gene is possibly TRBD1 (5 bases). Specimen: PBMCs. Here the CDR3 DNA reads TGCGCCAGCAGCCAATTAGGGGAAAGGGCTGAAGCTTTCTTT. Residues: CASSQLGERAEAFF.